What follows is one TCR beta chain and its context. The PCR contained 60 Vbeta and 13 Jbeta primers. Only in-frame clones appear in the TCRdb table, and some are missing; sequencing was by immunoSEQ multiplex PCR. Of 140,000 to 150,000 clones listed, around three fifths were seen once; the top ten hold around 1.8%. The CDR3 contains 16 residues. The germline gives CDR1 SGHDT, CDR2 YYEEEE. V was cut by 1 base and J by 3 bases, with 14 bases left in between. This sample stems from a study of cytomegalovirus exposure and HLA in healthy donors. Specimen: PBMCs. This TCR came from a male donor in good health and CMV-seronegative. V usage is TRBV5-6 and J usage is TRBJ1-5; D gene uncertain. The CDR3: CASSLSVGRNNQPQHF. The CDR3, as DNA: TGTGCCAGCAGCTTGTCGGTCGGCAGGAACAATCAGCCCCAGCATTTT.